Listed here are 2 T cell receptor beta chains from one sample, sequenced in a study of blood T cell repertoires in COVID-19. Repertoires were generated with immunoSEQ multiplex PCR, while TCRdb's copy carries only in-frame clones and drops some. The sample gives roughly 130,000 clones, over 80% of which show up once; over 9.5% is in the top ten. What was sequenced was peripheral blood. The receptors here all came from a man aged 55 to 69 with active or convalescent COVID-19.

The chain is built from TRBV11-2 and TRBJ2-3; 8 bases map to TRBD2. This CDR3 contains 16 residues. Trimming removed 6 bases from V and 2 bases from J; junction bases left unmatched: 10. Germline values: CDR1 SGHAT, CDR2 FQNNGV. The chain's CDR3 is CASRRRGGASTDTQYF. DNA for the CDR3: TGTGCCAGCAGACGCCGGGGGGGGGCTTCCACAGATACGCAGTATTTT.

The rearrangement links TRBV3-1 (or the pseudogene TRBV3-2) to TRBJ2-3; unclear D gene. Trimming took 4 bases from V and 3 from J, leaving 14 bases between them. The CDR3 has 15 amino acids. The germline V gene has CDR1 LGHDT and CDR2 YNNKEL (reference sequence). The CDR3 DNA sequence: TGTGCCAGCAGCCGCGGTATAAGTAGGACAGATACGCAGTATTTT. Its translation: CASSRGISRTDTQYF.